This T cell receptor beta chain was captured by sequencing in a study of Graves' ophthalmopathy and Graves' hyperthyroidism. Study overall: Before any treatment was given, at initial diagnosis, peripheral blood was collected. Whole-study results and caveats: Among thyroid clonotypes expanded above 0.001 frequency, most also appeared in blood. The 13-signature model separated ophthalmopathy from stable hyperthyroidism at almost 90% sensitivity and roughly 83% specificity.

This clonotype was detected many times. Antigen: not known. Hyperthyroidism counted as stable given no ophthalmopathy within 18 months of follow-up. V was pared by 5 bases and J by 5 bases, with 3 bases of the junction left unmatched. Germline assignment: CDR1 SGHTA and CDR2 FQGTGA. The CDR3 extends over 13 amino acids. The TCR beta CDR3 regions underwent amplification from RNA transcripts. The first round was an RT-PCR with HTBI primers, and the second round was a multiplex PCR. MiXCR was run by TCRdb on the multiplex PCR reads, yielding one entry per CDR3 protein. The sample holds 300,000 to 400,000 distinct CDR3 sequences, about 17% seen once.

This chain joins TRBV7-3 and TRBJ1-5, with TRBD1 identical over 7 bases. This TCR was recovered from an adult woman with stable Graves' hyperthyroidism. The sample consisted of peripheral blood. For the CDR3, the DNA is TGTGCCAGCAGCCCCGACAGGGATCAGCCCCAGCATTTT. It yields the protein CASSPDRDQPQHF.